The clone carrying this T cell receptor beta chain was observed at least ten times. Its antigen remains unknown. During its preparation, the TCRbeta library received unique molecular identifiers. TCRdb recomputed calls from the PCR reads with MiXCR, one row per CDR3 protein. The sample lists 3,000 to 4,000 distinct CDR3 sequences, about an eighth occurring once. This sample stems from a study of T-cell reconstitution after alpha-beta-depleted transplantation in children. Study-level results: The origin of alpha-beta T cells about two months after transplant was reportedly several hundred expanded graft clones.

The receptor's source is a patient between 2 and 9 years old who had a stem cell transplant for inherited bone marrow failure, so the T cells may come from the graft donor. Sequences were derived from PBMCs, mostly from graft donor cells, sampled 360 days after TCRalphabeta/CD19-depleted stem cell transplant.

CDR3 protein: CASSPGQIYSYEQYF. DNA of the CDR3: TGTGCCAGCAGCCCTGGACAGATCTACTCCTACGAGCAGTACTTC. This chain joins TRBV7-9 and TRBJ2-7; D might be TRBD1 (6 bases). The V gene's germline CDR1 is SEHNR and CDR2 FQNEAQ (reference sequence). CDR3 length: 15 residues. With 5 bases removed from V and 0 bases from J, the gap between germline ends came to 14 bases.